This TCR beta chain was sequenced in a study of T-cell memory formation after mild COVID-19. The wider study: Each donor largely had its own TCR clusters. Study observations and caveats: Within pre-infection memory, some responding clones were found, suggesting cross-reactive memory joined. Balance between CD4 and CD8 was seen in clones contracting day 15 to 85, and a CD4+ lean was seen in later expanders.

With respect to this clonotype: What it binds is unknown.

The CDR3 consists of 16 residues. Germline CDR1 reads LGHNA; CDR2 reads YSLEER. V was pared by 3 bases and J by 4 bases, with 7 bases of the junction left unmatched. Using constant-segment primers, 5'RACE produced TCR alpha and TCR beta cDNA libraries carrying sample barcodes and UMIs. One entry per CDR3 protein results from TCRdb running MiXCR on the 5' RACE reads. Of roughly 240,000 distinct CDR3 sequences in the sample, approximately 15% were seen once. This sequence originates from an adult woman who had mild COVID-19 (a few samples of this study predate the infection). Cell type and time point are not known. The chain links TRBV4-3 to TRBJ2-2; 8 bases agree with TRBD2. Material: PBMCs or a T cell subset sorted from them (not recorded which). For the CDR3, the DNA is TGCGCCAGCAGCCAGTTAGCGGGATCGGGCACCGGGGAGCTGTTTTTT. It yields the protein CASSQLAGSGTGELFF.